Below are 13 T cell receptor beta chains sequenced from a single sample in a study of sequential checkpoint blockade in melanoma. Repertoires were generated with immunoSEQ multiplex PCR, while TCRdb's copy carries only in-frame clones and drops some. Counted here are 20,000 to 25,000 clones, about 27% occurring once; the ten biggest clones make up about 6.7%. Regarding treatment: randomized to nivolumab then ipilimumab (arm A) or the reverse (arm B). The specimen was tumor tissue (inferred from file names), collected from a patient given nivolumab and ipilimumab in sequence. The receptor set was obtained from a human donor with melanoma.

This chain joins TRBV5-1 and TRBJ2-7; D ambiguous. The CDR3 covers 15 residues. Germline CDR1 is SGHRS and CDR2 is YFSETQ. V lost 0 bases and J 1 base, leaving 11 bases between the germline ends. CDR3 sequence: CASSLEWGTSYEQYF. CDR3 sequence (DNA): TGCGCCAGCAGCTTGGAGTGGGGAACGTCCTACGAGCAGTACTTC.

This clone was detected many times. This chain links TRBV11-3 with TRBJ2-1; 9 bases fit TRBD1. V trimming: 6 bases; J trimming: 10 bases; junction bases outside the gene matches: 13. Germline-derived CDR1 and CDR2 are SGHNT and YENEEA. This CDR3 region has 15 residues. The CDR3 bases are TGTGCCAGCAGTATTCCGGGACAGGGTCAGGGAGAGCAGTTCTTC. It encodes CASSIPGQGQGEQFF.

This sequence joins TRBV14 and TRBJ2-4, with 10 bases identical to TRBD2. Germline CDR1 SGHDN, CDR2 FVKESK. The CDR3 has 18 residues. V dropped 4 bases and J dropped 4; count of bases not matched to a gene: 13. CDR3 protein: CASSPSSLASGRKNIQYF. DNA of the CDR3: TGTGCCAGCAGCCCAAGTAGTTTGGCTAGCGGGAGAAAAAACATTCAGTACTTC.

The chain uses TRBV28 and TRBJ2-4; D uncertain. The germline V and J ends were trimmed by 5 bases and 4 bases, with 9 bases remaining between them. This CDR3 spans 13 amino acids. Germline V gives CDR1 MDHEN, CDR2 SYDVKM. The CDR3 nucleotides are TGTGCCAGCAGTGCCTCTTCGAAAAACATTCAGTACTTC. Translated, it gives CASSASSKNIQYF.

This clone occurred a few times. CDR3 nucleotide sequence: TGCGCCAGCAGCCAAGACGTAGGCAGGCGTGATGGCTACACCTTC. It yields the protein CASSQDVGRRDGYTF. This chain connects TRBV5-1 to TRBJ1-2, with D unresolved. From germline, CDR1 is SGHRS and CDR2 YFSETQ. CDR3 length: 15 amino acids. Trimming removed 4 bases from V and 6 bases from J, with 19 bases in between. The full variable domain, its missing parts supplied by reference TRBV5-1 and TRBJ1-2, is KAGVTQTPRYLIKTRGQQVTLSCSPISGHRSVSWYQQTPGQGLQFLFEYFSETQRNKGNFPGRFSGRQFSNSRSEMNVSTLELGDSALYLCASSQDVGRRDGYTFGSGTRLTVV.

The V and J genes are TRBV30 and TRBJ1-6; D gene uncertain. Germline CDR1 is GTSNPN and CDR2 is SVGIG (reference sequence). The CDR3 has 12 residues. The V and J ends lost 4 bases and 6 bases respectively, with 7 bases between them. The CDR3 DNA follows: TGTGCCTGGACAGGCAGTAATTCACCCCTCCACTTT. Its translation is CAWTGSNSPLHF.

This clone was seen more than once but under ten times. The chain links TRBV7-6 to TRBJ1-4; a possible D gene is TRBD1 (6 bases). The CDR3 has 15 residues. V was clipped by 5 bases and J by 5 bases, with 15 bases between them. The germline V gene has CDR1 SGHVS and CDR2 FNYEAQ. CDR3 DNA sequence: TGTGCCAGCAGCCCAGAGGGGGGGGCGAATGAAAAACTGTTTTTT. Protein product: CASSPEGGANEKLFF. Together with reference TRBV7-6 and TRBJ1-4, the CDR3 gives the full variable domain: GAGVSQSPRYKVTKRGQDVALRCDPISGHVSLYWYRQALGQGPEFLTYFNYEAQQDKSGLPNDRFSAERPEGSISTLTIQRTEQRDSAMYRCASSPEGGANEKLFFGSGTQLSVL.

The chain links TRBV11-3 to TRBJ2-1; 8 bases align to TRBD2. Trimming cost V 8 bases and J 6 bases; bases outside gene matches: 15. The CDR3 spans 16 residues. Germline CDR1 and CDR2: SGHNT and YENEEA. The CDR3: CASDGGAAGAGNEQFF. The CDR3 nucleotides read TGTGCCAGCGACGGGGGTGCAGCGGGAGCTGGCAATGAGCAGTTCTTC.

In this sample, this clone turned up many times. The chain has TRBV7-8 and TRBJ1-1; tentatively, D is TRBD1 (5 bases). V was shortened by 5 bases and J by 1 base, with 8 bases between the two germline ends. From germline, CDR1 is SGHVS and CDR2 FQNEAQ. This CDR3 contains 13 residues. The CDR3 sequence: CASSLGRNTEAFF. The CDR3 DNA follows: TGTGCCAGCAGCCTGGGACGGAACACTGAAGCTTTCTTT.

The DNA of the CDR3 is TGTGCCAGCAGTTTTCGGGCAGGGGTATACACCGGGGAGCTGTTTTTT. Translating it yields CASSFRAGVYTGELFF. The rearrangement links TRBV28 to TRBJ2-2; D might be TRBD1 (6 bases). This CDR3 is 16 amino acids long. Trimming shortened V by 3 bases and J by 3 bases, and 14 bases separated the two germline ends. Germline lookup yields CDR1 MDHEN and CDR2 SYDVKM.

The chain couples TRBV18 to TRBJ2-3; D remains unclear. Trimming pared 2 bases from V and 2 bases from J, leaving 11 bases between. In germline, CDR1 is KGHSH, CDR2 LQKENI. The CDR3 loop spans 15 amino acids. In nucleotides, the CDR3 is TGTGCCAGCTCACCAGGACGGTACTCCACAGATACGCAGTATTTT. This translates into CASSPGRYSTDTQYF.

This chain connects TRBV7-6 to TRBJ2-3, with 8 positions matching TRBD1. CDR3 length: 14 residues. Germline loops: CDR1 SGHVS, CDR2 FNYEAQ. V shed 5 bases and J 6 bases; nucleotides not matched to a gene: 7. The CDR3 protein is CASSLDRVIDTQYF. The CDR3 DNA reads TGTGCCAGCAGCCTGGACAGGGTTATTGATACGCAGTATTTT.

The chain carries TRBV5-1 and TRBJ1-5, with 8 nucleotides matching TRBD1. V lost 2 bases to trimming and J lost 7 bases; unmatched junction nucleotides: 5. Germline lookup yields CDR1 SGHRS and CDR2 YFSETQ. This CDR3 spans 14 amino acids. For the CDR3, the DNA is TGCGCCAGCAGCTTCGCGGCAGGGGGCCAGCCCCAGCATTTT. Amino acid sequence: CASSFAAGGQPQHF.